A single sample is the source of the 20 T cell receptor beta chains below, sequenced in a study of shared clonotypes between healthy human individuals. Assay used: immunoSEQ multiplex PCR; TCRdb lists only in-frame clones, some missing. This table holds about 770,000 clones, about two thirds found once. The sequenced sample was memory CD4+ T cells sorted from blood. Subset described: CD45RA-negative fraction. The receptor source for this set is a woman younger than 45 in good health.

This clone occurred once. This chain connects TRBV6-1 to TRBJ1-1; D ambiguous. The CDR3 is 14 residues long. Looked up from germline, CDR1 is MNHNS and CDR2 is SASEGT. V was pared by 6 bases and J by 0 bases, with 11 bases between. The DNA for the CDR3 is TGTGCCAGCAGAGAACCTGGGATGAACACTGAAGCTTTCTTT. This codes for CASREPGMNTEAFF.

CDR3 sequence (DNA): TGTGCCAGCTCACCCGGACTCACGGGAGAGACCCAGTACTTC. This gives the protein CASSPGLTGETQYF. The chain uses TRBV18 and TRBJ2-5, with a tentative D call TRBD2 (5 bases). The CDR3 has 14 amino acids. V lost 3 bases and J 4 bases, leaving 12 bases between the germline ends. Looked up from germline, CDR1 is KGHSH and CDR2 is LQKENI.

The gene calls are TRBV2 and TRBJ2-7, with TRBD2 matching over 7 bases. This CDR3 region has 19 residues. Germline V gives CDR1 SNHLY, CDR2 FYNNEI. Trimming removed 3 bases from V and 0 bases from J; junction bases left unmatched: 17. CDR3 sequence (DNA): TGTGCCAGCAGTGAGGGCCGGGGGGTACGGGTGACTTACTCCTACGAGCAGTACTTC. This gives the protein CASSEGRGVRVTYSYEQYF. Full variable domain (rest looked up from reference TRBV2 and TRBJ2-7): EPEVTQTPSHQVTQMGQEVILRCVPISNHLYFYWYRQILGQKVEFLVSFYNNEISEKSEIFDDQFSVERPDGSNFTLKIRSTKLEDSAMYFCASSEGRGVRVTYSYEQYFGPGTRLTVT.

This chain uses TRBV10-1 with TRBJ1-1; D unresolved. CDR1 and CDR2 (germline): WNHNN, SYGVQD (reference sequence). This CDR3 has 13 residues. V gave up 5 bases and J gave up 3 bases, with 10 bases separating them. The CDR3 here is CASSRLRDTEAFF. The CDR3 nucleotides read TGCGCCAGCAGTAGATTACGGGACACTGAAGCTTTCTTT.

J is TRBJ2-5 and V is TRBV7-9; 10 nucleotides line up with TRBD2. After removal of 3 bases from V and 2 bases from J, the junction contained 9 bases not matched to a gene. This CDR3 has 17 amino acids. CDR1 SEHNR and CDR2 FQNEAQ come from the germline V gene (reference sequence). CDR3 in amino acids: CASSFLSGRGIQETQYF. The CDR3 DNA follows: TGTGCCAGCAGCTTTTTAAGCGGGAGGGGGATTCAAGAGACCCAGTACTTC.

This chain links TRBV6-5 with TRBJ1-2, with D possibly being TRBD1 (5 bases). Germline V CDR1 and CDR2: MNHEY, SVGAGI. This CDR3 comprises 12 residues. V lost 6 bases and J lost 3, with 8 bases in between. The DNA of the CDR3 is TGTGCCAGCAGCGGGACCGACTATGGCTACACCTTC. Translation gives CASSGTDYGYTF.

The chain joins TRBV11-2 to TRBJ2-7; the D call may be TRBD1 or TRBD2 (6 bases each). The length of the CDR3 is 17 residues. The germline gives CDR1 SGHAT, CDR2 FQNNGV. V dropped 1 base and J dropped 0 bases, with 16 bases sitting between them. The CDR3 sequence is CASSLVGGLSGSYEQYF. CDR3 DNA: TGTGCCAGCAGCTTAGTCGGGGGCCTATCGGGCTCCTACGAGCAGTACTTC.

This chain links TRBV6-5 with TRBJ1-2, with D maybe TRBD1 (5 bases). With 6 bases removed from V and 0 bases from J, the gap between germline ends came to 11 bases. Germline V lookup: CDR1 MNHEY, CDR2 SVGAGI. This CDR3 is built from 14 residues. The DNA of the CDR3 is TGTGCCAGCAGGACGACAGAAGCTAACTATGGCTACACCTTC. Encoded protein: CASRTTEANYGYTF.

This clone has just a few counts. The chain carries TRBV19 and TRBJ2-7; 14 nucleotides match TRBD2. The junction had 14 bases not matched to a gene; V was cut back by 9 bases and J by 7 bases. CDR1 and CDR2 from the germline V gene are LNHDA and SQIVND (reference sequence). This CDR3 region has 16 residues. CDR3 bases: TGTGCCAGCAACCGCAATCCCGGGACTAGCGGGGGTGAGCAGTACTTC. It specifies CASNRNPGTSGGEQYF.

The chain combines TRBV7-3 with TRBJ2-1, with TRBD1 identical over 12 bases. The CDR3 is 14 residues long. Germline CDR1 and CDR2: SGHTA and FQGTGA. V shed 4 bases and J 10 bases; nucleotides not matched to a gene: 5. CDR3 sequence (DNA): TGTGCCAGCAGCTCTGGGACAGGGGGCCGAGAGCAGTTCTTC. This sequence encodes CASSSGTGGREQFF.

V usage is TRBV7-9 and J usage is TRBJ2-5; 7 bases align to TRBD1. V trimming: 5 bases; J trimming: 2 bases; junction bases outside the gene matches: 5. The CDR3 length is 14 residues. CDR1 is SEHNR, CDR2 FQNEAQ, per germline (reference sequence). CDR3 sequence (DNA): TGTGCCAGCAGCCCCCGGACAGGACAAGAGACCCAGTACTTC. Encoded protein: CASSPRTGQETQYF.

The sample holds a few counts of this clone. V gene TRBV5-1 combines with J gene TRBJ1-2, with D perhaps matching TRBD1 (5 bases). Trimming cost V 6 bases and J 8 bases, with 14 bases left between them. The length of the CDR3 is 12 residues. Germline CDR1 SGHRS, CDR2 YFSETQ. The CDR3 sequence: CASTPGEGGYTF. The CDR3, as DNA: TGCGCCAGCACCCCGGGGGAGGGCGGCTACACCTTC.

The V and J genes are TRBV5-4 and TRBJ2-7, with 8 bases aligning to TRBD2. The CDR3 loop spans 14 amino acids. V lost 3 bases, J lost 6 bases, and 8 bases stayed unmatched. Germline V gene lookup returns CDR1 SGHNT and CDR2 YYREEE (reference sequence). The DNA of the CDR3 is TGTGCCAGCAGCTCAGAGCGGGAGCAGGGCGAGCAGTACTTC. It translates to CASSSEREQGEQYF.

This chain joins TRBV21-1 and TRBJ2-1. TRBV21-1 is a listed pseudogene. This CDR3 spans 15 amino acids. The CDR3 bases are TGTGCCAGCAGCAACTGGCGCCCGATGGGGAATGAGCAGTTCTTC. The encoded protein is CASSNWRPMGNEQFF.

The chain joins TRBV7-9 to TRBJ2-5; 15 bases fit TRBD2. Germline CDR1 and CDR2: SEHNR and FQNEAQ (reference sequence). V lost 0 bases, J lost 2 bases, and 4 bases stayed unmatched. The CDR3 runs 18 residues. CDR3 in amino acids: CASSLAGLAGGRQETQYF. The CDR3 DNA reads as TGTGCCAGCAGCTTAGCGGGACTAGCGGGAGGAAGGCAAGAGACCCAGTACTTC.

This clone has just a few counts. The gene calls are TRBV11-3 and TRBJ2-1, with 8 positions matching TRBD2. Looked up from germline, CDR1 is SGHNT and CDR2 is YENEEA. Unmatched junction bases numbered 8, after V lost 5 bases and J lost 8 bases. The CDR3 runs 14 residues. The CDR3: CASSPGTSDHEQFF. The CDR3 bases are TGTGCCAGCAGCCCCGGGACTAGTGACCATGAGCAGTTCTTC.

The chain joins TRBV7-2 to TRBJ2-3, with 12 bases aligning to TRBD2. CDR1 is SGHTA and CDR2 is FQGNSA in the germline V gene. This CDR3 region has 14 residues. J gave up 5 bases and V 4 bases, and 1 base lay outside the gene matches. The DNA for the CDR3 is TGTGCCAGCAGCTCGGGACTAGCGGGAGATACGCAGTATTTT. This gives the protein CASSSGLAGDTQYF.

The chain has TRBV5-4 and TRBJ2-1; 12 nucleotides line up with TRBD2. Germline V gene lookup returns CDR1 SGHNT and CDR2 YYREEE (reference sequence). This CDR3 comprises 13 residues. Trimming cost V 2 bases and J 12 bases; bases outside gene matches: 3. CDR3 in amino acids: CASSFWTSGTQFF. CDR3 nucleotides: TGTGCCAGCAGCTTTTGGACTAGCGGGACGCAGTTCTTC. Looking up the rest from reference TRBV5-4 and TRBJ2-1 gives the full variable domain: ETGVTQSPTHLIKTRGQQVTLRCSSQSGHNTVSWYQQALGQGPQFIFQYYREEENGRGNFPPRFSGLQFPNYSSELNVNALELDDSALYLCASSFWTSGTQFFGPGTRLTVL.

The V gene is TRBV4-1, the J gene TRBJ2-5; TRBD2 is a possible D gene (6 bases). The CDR3 sequence is 14 residues long. V was shortened by 1 base and J by 5 bases, with 11 bases between the two germline ends. The germline gives CDR1 MGHRA, CDR2 YSYEKL. The CDR3 DNA reads as TGCGCCAGCAGCCAAGCCCTAGCGCCGGAGACCCAGTACTTC. Translating gives CASSQALAPETQYF.

The genes are TRBV5-4 and TRBJ2-7; D might be TRBD1 or TRBD2, each matching 6 bases. The CDR3 has 14 residues. Germline loops: CDR1 SGHNT, CDR2 YYREEE (reference sequence). The V gene lost 0 bases and the J gene lost 4 bases, with 11 bases spanning the gap. CDR3 nucleotide sequence: TGTGCCAGCAGCTTGGCGGGGGCGCGGTACGAGCAGTACTTC. It translates to CASSLAGARYEQYF.